What follows is one TCR beta chain and its context. Its antigen is undetermined. The data stem from a study of CD8+CD57+ T cells in acquired aplastic anemia. The overall study: The sorted CD4+ and CD8+ cells yielded an average around 3 ug of DNA. The study's findings and limits: Patients and controls were not found to differ significantly in CD8+ Simpson's diversity. There were 25 to 35 CD8+ CDR3 sequences that occurred in both patients and controls.

CDR3 and TCR beta VDJ profiling relied on genomic DNA as the template. Each CDR3 protein is one row after TCRdb ran MiXCR on the reads. The sample comprises 86,000 or so distinct CDR3 sequences, less than 60% of which are singletons, and around 63% rests with the top ten. The CDR3 totals 15 residues. With 7 bases removed from V and 1 base from J, the gap between germline ends came to 14 bases. The sequence derives from a human donor in good health, serving as a control. The chain carries TRBV12-3 or TRBV12-4 and TRBJ2-1; the D gene is possibly TRBD2 (6 bases). Input material: sorted CD4+, CD8+, or CD8+CD57+ T cells (not recorded which) from PBMCs. As DNA, the CDR3 is TGTGCCAGCACAATCGCGGGGCTATCCTACAATGAGCAGTTCTTC. As protein: CASTIAGLSYNEQFF.